This T cell receptor beta chain derives from a study (dated by TCRdb to about 2016). To note about this clonotype: Its binding antigen is unknown. Base qualities are not recorded, but no much larger clone differs from it by a single base.

Trimming leaves V shorter by 4 bases and J shorter by 4 bases, with the junction holding 14 bases beyond the gene matches. CDR1 and CDR2 are read off the germline V gene as SGHRS and YFSETQ. CDR3 length: 17 amino acids, cysteine to phenylalanine. The sequence is cut down to CDR3 DNA, 51 bases in frame from base 1. Receptors were amplified or captured by RT-PCR. The sequencer listed for this sample is Illumina MiSeq. TCRdb reran the public reads through fastp at Q25 and MiXCR, keeping productive beta chains. Every entry covers one CDR3 protein and lists the most common genes and DNA from its rows. The sample table lists approximately 720,000 distinct CDR3 sequences, 12% to 15% of them with a count of one. The ten largest make up 3.6% of the sample.

This sequence uses TRBV5-1 and TRBJ2-3, with TRBD2 matching 8 junction bases. The source of this sequence is a female donor in good health, serving as a healthy control. Material for sequencing was memory CD4+ T cells from blood. The nucleotide sequence reads as follows: TGCGCCAGCAGCCCCCCGGTAGCGGGATCAGTACCAGATACGCAGTATTTT. It codes for CASSPPVAGSVPDTQYF.